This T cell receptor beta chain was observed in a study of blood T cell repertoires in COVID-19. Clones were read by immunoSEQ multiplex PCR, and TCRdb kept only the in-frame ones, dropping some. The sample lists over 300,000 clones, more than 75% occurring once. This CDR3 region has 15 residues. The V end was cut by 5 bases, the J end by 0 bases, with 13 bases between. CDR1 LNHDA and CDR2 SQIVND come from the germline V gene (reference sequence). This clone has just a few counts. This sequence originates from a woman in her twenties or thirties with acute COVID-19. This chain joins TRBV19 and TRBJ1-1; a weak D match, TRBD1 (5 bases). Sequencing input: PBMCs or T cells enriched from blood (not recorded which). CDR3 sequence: CASSGGGVMNTEAFF. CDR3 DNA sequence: TGTGCCAGTAGTGGGGGGGGAGTAATGAACACTGAAGCTTTCTTT.